Listed below are T cell receptor beta chains from one sample, sequenced in a study of T cell responses to AZD1222 COVID-19 vaccine. This table comes from immunoSEQ multiplex PCR, and its TCRdb copy is limited to in-frame clones, with some not included. The sample records around 120,000 clones, approximately 91% being singletons. Sequencing was performed on peripheral blood, taken on day 0 of AZD1222 vaccination. The receptor set was obtained from an adult in good health. Both conserved end residues are part of each CDR3. The order of the fields is D gene, V gene, J gene, clone size, CDR3 DNA, CDR3 protein. The D gene is left open where the match is weak. Size values are once, few and many counts, or a class for expanded clones, and some rows have none.

d_call: -
v_call: TRBV6-4
j_call: TRBJ2-5
clone_size: -
cdr3_nt: TGTGCCAGCATTTCCCCAACCCGGAGGGGGACCCAGTACTTC
cdr3_aa: CASISPTRRGTQYF

d_call: TRBD2
v_call: TRBV10-3
j_call: TRBJ2-5
clone_size: -
cdr3_nt: TGTGCCATCAGTGGGACTAGCGGGTCTCAAGAGACCCAGTACTTC
cdr3_aa: CAISGTSGSQETQYF

d_call: TRBD1
v_call: TRBV24-1
j_call: TRBJ2-3
clone_size: -
cdr3_nt: TGTGCCACCAGTGACCCGGGACAGGGAGCAGATACGCAGTATTTT
cdr3_aa: CATSDPGQGADTQYF

d_call: -
v_call: TRBV27
j_call: TRBJ2-7
clone_size: few
cdr3_nt: TGTGCCAGCAGCCGTGCAGGGGGTACCGGGGGTTACGAGCAGTACTTC
cdr3_aa: CASSRAGGTGGYEQYF

d_call: -
v_call: TRBV29-1
j_call: TRBJ2-7
clone_size: -
cdr3_nt: TGCAGCGTTGAGGAAGGCTACGAGCAGTACTTC
cdr3_aa: CSVEEGYEQYF

d_call: TRBD1
v_call: TRBV6-5
j_call: TRBJ2-5
clone_size: -
cdr3_nt: TGTGCCAGCAGTAGCCGGACAGGGAAACAAGAGACCCAGTACTTC
cdr3_aa: CASSSRTGKQETQYF

d_call: -
v_call: TRBV5-6
j_call: TRBJ1-2
clone_size: -
cdr3_nt: TGTGCCAGCAGCTTGTCCCAGTGGACCGGCTACACCTTC
cdr3_aa: CASSLSQWTGYTF

d_call: TRBD1
v_call: TRBV6-2/TRBV6-3
j_call: TRBJ1-3
clone_size: -
cdr3_nt: TGTGCCAGCAGTTACGACAGGGAGGGGTCTGGAAACACCATATATTTT
cdr3_aa: CASSYDREGSGNTIYF

d_call: -
v_call: TRBV5-6
j_call: TRBJ2-3
clone_size: -
cdr3_nt: TGTGCCAGCAGCCCCCCGGGGGCCCCAGATACGCAGTATTTT
cdr3_aa: CASSPPGAPDTQYF

d_call: -
v_call: TRBV9
j_call: TRBJ1-3
clone_size: -
cdr3_nt: TGTGCCAGCAGCGTCTCTGGACGGACGGTGGAAAACACCATATATTTT
cdr3_aa: CASSVSGRTVENTIYF

d_call: -
v_call: TRBV27
j_call: TRBJ2-1
clone_size: -
cdr3_nt: TGTGCCAGCAGTCTGTACAACTACAATGAGCAGTTCTTC
cdr3_aa: CASSLYNYNEQFF

d_call: -
v_call: TRBV23-1
j_call: TRBJ2-2
clone_size: -
cdr3_nt: TGCGCCAGCAGTCAATCTGGGGCGGGAAAGTACACCGGGGAGCTGTTTTTT
cdr3_aa: CASSQSGAGKYTGELFF

d_call: -
v_call: TRBV7-9
j_call: TRBJ1-1
clone_size: -
cdr3_nt: TGTGCCAGCAGCTTACAGCTGGGTACTGAAGCTTTCTTT
cdr3_aa: CASSLQLGTEAFF

d_call: -
v_call: TRBV3-1/TRBV3-2
j_call: TRBJ2-7
clone_size: -
cdr3_nt: TGTGCCAGCAGCCAAGATCGATGGTCCAGGGACGAGCAGTACTTC
cdr3_aa: CASSQDRWSRDEQYF

d_call: -
v_call: TRBV24-1
j_call: TRBJ1-3
clone_size: -
cdr3_nt: TGTGCCACCAGTGACCCCTATTCCAGCTCTGGAAACACCATATATTTT
cdr3_aa: CATSDPYSSSGNTIYF

d_call: TRBD1
v_call: TRBV20-1
j_call: TRBJ1-5
clone_size: -
cdr3_nt: TGCAGTGCTAGTAGGGGGACAGGGGGCAATCCTCAGCCCCAGCATTTT
cdr3_aa: CSASRGTGGNPQPQHF

d_call: TRBD2
v_call: TRBV12-5
j_call: TRBJ2-1
clone_size: -
cdr3_nt: TGTGCTAGTGGTGGCTCCGGACTAGCGGGATTTGAGCAGTTCTTC
cdr3_aa: CASGGSGLAGFEQFF

d_call: -
v_call: TRBV19
j_call: TRBJ2-1
clone_size: -
cdr3_nt: TGTGCCAGTAGTATAGTTTATGGGGAACTTTACAATGAGCAGTTCTTC
cdr3_aa: CASSIVYGELYNEQFF